The 9 T cell receptor beta chains below were found in one sample sequenced in a study of shared clonotypes between healthy human individuals. The protocol was immunoSEQ multiplex PCR, while the TCRdb copy is restricted to in-frame clones and leaves out a portion. This table has around 1.1 million clones, around three quarters appearing once. Sequencing used memory CD4+ T cells from PBMCs. Subset reported: CD45RA-negative fraction. Receptor source: a man between 18 and 29 years old in good health. Some clones in this sample may be carry-over from other donors' samples.

The genes are TRBV11-2 and TRBJ2-7; possibly TRBD1 for D (6 bases). Germline V gene lookup returns CDR1 SGHAT and CDR2 FQNNGV. This CDR3 region has 14 residues. With 5 bases removed from V and 4 bases from J, the gap between germline ends came to 15 bases. The CDR3 region is CASSRHGQGYEQYF. The CDR3, as DNA: TGTGCCAGCAGCCGCCATGGCCAGGGGTACGAGCAGTACTTC.

This sequence joins TRBV7-2 and TRBJ2-3; D not resolved. The V and J ends lost 0 bases and 4 bases respectively, with 8 bases between them. CDR3 length equals 14 residues. Germline CDR1 is SGHTA and CDR2 is FQGNSA. Here the CDR3 DNA reads TGTGCCAGCAGCTTAGCGGGGTGGGCAGATACGCAGTATTTT. Amino acid sequence: CASSLAGWADTQYF.

This rearrangement joins TRBV6-1 to TRBJ1-5, with D tentatively TRBD1 (5 bases). Between the trimmed V and J ends, which lost 2 bases and 4 bases, there was a span of 15 bases. Germline values: CDR1 MNHNS, CDR2 SASEGT. The CDR3 loop spans 16 amino acids. The CDR3 here is CASSERGRELNQPQHF. The CDR3 region has the DNA TGTGCCAGCAGTGAAAGGGGTAGAGAGTTAAATCAGCCCCAGCATTTT.

CDR3 residues: CASSLPARGVRNIQYF. DNA of the CDR3: TGTGCCAGCAGCTTGCCGGCCAGGGGCGTTAGAAACATTCAGTACTTC. V is TRBV5-4 and J is TRBJ2-4, with a possible D match to TRBD1 (6 bases). The CDR3 runs 16 residues. Trimming cost V 1 base and J 6 bases, with 17 bases left between them. CDR1 is SGHNT, CDR2 YYREEE, per germline (reference sequence).

This clone was detected only a few times. V and J are TRBV5-1 and TRBJ1-2, with 9 bases identical to TRBD1. CDR1 is SGHRS, CDR2 YFSETQ, per germline. Germline trimming cut 3 bases from V and 8 bases from J; bases unmatched to any gene: 11. CDR3 length: 15 residues. Here the CDR3 reads CASSSDGQGPQGYTF. The CDR3 DNA is TGCGCCAGCAGCTCCGACGGACAGGGGCCGCAAGGCTACACCTTC. The complete variable domain, with remaining parts taken from reference TRBV5-1 and TRBJ1-2, reads KAGVTQTPRYLIKTRGQQVTLSCSPISGHRSVSWYQQTPGQGLQFLFEYFSETQRNKGNFPGRFSGRQFSNSRSEMNVSTLELGDSALYLCASSSDGQGPQGYTFGSGTRLTVV.

V and J are TRBV11-2 and TRBJ2-3; 8 bases match TRBD2. The CDR3 runs to 15 residues. CDR1 and CDR2 from the germline V gene are SGHAT and FQNNGV. The V segment lost 5 bases and the J segment 5 bases; nucleotides outside the gene matches: 9. CDR3 nucleotide sequence: TGTGCCAGCAGCGTACATACTAGCGGACAAGATACGCAGTATTTT. Its protein product is CASSVHTSGQDTQYF.

This clone was picked up many times. The rearrangement joins TRBV2 to TRBJ2-1; D possibly corresponds to TRBD1 (5 bases). This CDR3 contains 13 residues. V lost 6 bases to trimming and J lost 0 bases, with 6 bases between them. The germline V gene has CDR1 SNHLY and CDR2 FYNNEI. CDR3 loop: CASRQVSYNEQFF. The CDR3 DNA sequence: TGTGCCAGCAGACAGGTCTCCTACAATGAGCAGTTCTTC.

The rearrangement uses TRBV4-1 and TRBJ2-7, with D tentatively TRBD1 (5 bases). The CDR3 has 16 amino acids. Germline V gene data show CDR1 as MGHRA and CDR2 as YSYEKL. Trimming shortened V by 4 bases and J by 4 bases, and 20 bases separated the two germline ends. The CDR3 DNA follows: TGCGCCAGCAGCCCACTTCCCCAGGGAACAAGGTACGAGCAGTACTTC. Translated: CASSPLPQGTRYEQYF.

The chain uses TRBV30 and TRBJ1-2, with 7 positions matching TRBD1. Germline V gives CDR1 GTSNPN, CDR2 SVGIG (reference sequence). The CDR3 length is 13 residues. Trimming at V came to 2 bases and at J to 7 bases, leaving 7 bases not matched to a gene. CDR3 loop: CAWSRSGGVGYTF. CDR3 nucleotides: TGTGCCTGGAGTCGGTCAGGGGGGGTTGGCTACACCTTC.